The 6 T cell receptor beta chains below come from one sample, sequenced in a study of cytomegalovirus exposure and HLA in healthy donors. Use of 60 Vbeta and 13 Jbeta primers characterized the PCR. Profiling relied on immunoSEQ multiplex PCR, and the TCRdb table lists in-frame clones only, not all of them. The sample holds 100,000 to 150,000 clones; approximately 87% are singletons and the top ten take 20%. Sequencing was done on a sample of PBMCs. Receptors were obtained from a man aged 18 to 29 in good health and CMV-seropositive.

The chain uses TRBV30 and TRBJ1-2; maybe TRBD1 (6 bases). The germline gives CDR1 GTSNPN, CDR2 SVGIG (reference sequence). The length of the CDR3 is 17 residues. The V and J ends lost 0 bases and 2 bases respectively, with 19 bases between them. The CDR3 DNA follows: TGTGCCTGGAGTGTACAAGTCAGGGGTTTAAGCAACTATGGCTACACCTTC. It is translated as CAWSVQVRGLSNYGYTF.

The V gene is TRBV7-9, the J gene TRBJ2-1; D gene unclear. The V end was cut by 1 base, the J end by 5 bases, with 9 bases between. The CDR3 spans 14 residues. Germline-derived CDR1 and CDR2 are SEHNR and FQNEAQ (reference sequence). The CDR3 DNA is TGTGCCAGCAGCTTAGAAGAACTTGACAATGAGCAGTTCTTC. It codes for CASSLEELDNEQFF.

The chain has TRBV27 and TRBJ1-1; 7 positions agree with TRBD1. Trimming took 0 bases from V and 8 from J; bases not matched to a gene: 6. The CDR3 runs 14 residues. Germline loops: CDR1 MNHEY, CDR2 SMNVEV (reference sequence). The DNA for the CDR3 is TGTGCCAGCAGTTTATCCCCAGGAGGGGGCGAAGCTTTCTTT. Its protein is CASSLSPGGGEAFF.

This sequence joins TRBV7-2 and TRBJ2-7; TRBD1 matches 9 bases. The junction had 7 bases not matched to a gene; V was cut back by 3 bases and J by 7 bases. The CDR3 length is 14 residues. Germline assignment: CDR1 SGHTA and CDR2 FQGNSA. CDR3 loop: CASSLGQGGREQYF. CDR3 DNA: TGTGCCAGCAGCTTGGGACAGGGAGGACGGGAGCAGTACTTC.

The CDR3 sequence: CASSVTGGNSPLHF. The CDR3, as DNA: TGTGCCAGCAGCGTCACAGGGGGTAATTCACCCCTCCACTTT. This chain links TRBV11-2 with TRBJ1-6; 8 nucleotides match TRBD1. Trimming cost V 5 bases and J 6 bases; bases outside gene matches: 3. Germline lookup yields CDR1 SGHAT and CDR2 FQNNGV. The CDR3 sequence is 14 residues long.

The chain joins TRBV5-5 to TRBJ2-3; 10 bases match TRBD2. This CDR3 has 17 residues. Germline V lookup: CDR1 SGHKS, CDR2 YYEKEE (reference sequence). V shed 4 bases and J 2 bases; nucleotides not matched to a gene: 10. This chain's CDR3 is CASSLPPAGGITDTQYF. DNA of the CDR3: TGTGCCAGCAGCCTTCCCCCAGCGGGGGGGATCACAGATACGCAGTATTTT.